The clone carrying this T cell receptor (beta chain) was picked up a small number of times. No antigen is known for it. These data originate in a study of T cell repertoires in cytomegalovirus infection. Study details: Both CMV infection and a matching HLA type were indicated by public TCR beta signatures.

Regarding the study as a whole: HLA-C-restricted CMV-specific TCR beta clonotypes were dominant in the ex vivo response. Based on cumulative public TCR beta family frequency, carriers of CMV plus the relevant HLA were identified.

Germline values: CDR1 KGHDR, CDR2 SFDVKD. The V and J ends lost 3 bases and 8 bases, in that order; junction bases with no gene match: 2. The CDR3 runs 12 residues. TCRdb reanalysed the reads using MiXCR and keeps one entry per CDR3 protein. Of about 300,000 distinct CDR3 sequences in the sample, roughly a tenth were seen once. Input material: PBMCs. This rearrangement joins TRBV24-1 to TRBJ1-1; TRBD1 matches 7 bases. The sequence came from a human donor in good health (CMV status not recorded). Some clones in this sample may be carry-over from other donors' samples. The CDR3 here is CATSDGTAEAFF. The CDR3 nucleotides are TGTGCCACCAGTGATGGGACAGCCGAAGCTTTCTTT.